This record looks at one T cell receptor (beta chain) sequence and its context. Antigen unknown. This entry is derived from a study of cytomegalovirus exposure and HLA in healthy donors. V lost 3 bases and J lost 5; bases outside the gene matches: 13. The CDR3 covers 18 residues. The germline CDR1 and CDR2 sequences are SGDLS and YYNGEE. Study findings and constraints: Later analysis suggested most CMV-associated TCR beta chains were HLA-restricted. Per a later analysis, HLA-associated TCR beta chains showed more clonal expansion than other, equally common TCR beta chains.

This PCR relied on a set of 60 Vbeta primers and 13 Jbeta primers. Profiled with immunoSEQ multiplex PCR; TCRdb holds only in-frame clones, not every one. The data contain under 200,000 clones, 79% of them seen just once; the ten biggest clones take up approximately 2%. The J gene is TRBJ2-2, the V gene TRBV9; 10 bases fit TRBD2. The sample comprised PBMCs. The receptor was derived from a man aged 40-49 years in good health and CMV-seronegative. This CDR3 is CASSALRGGLATTGELFF. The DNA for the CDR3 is TGTGCCAGCAGCGCCCTAAGGGGGGGACTAGCGACGACCGGGGAGCTGTTTTTT.